One and the same sample provided the 30 T cell receptor beta chains below, sequenced in a study of cytomegalovirus exposure and HLA in healthy donors. This table comes from immunoSEQ multiplex PCR, and its TCRdb copy is limited to in-frame clones, with some not included. The table lists almost 200,000 clones, approximately 78% of them singletons. The sequencing sample was made of PBMCs. These receptor sequences come from a woman aged 30 to 39 in good health and CMV-seronegative.

The gene calls are TRBV7-2 and TRBJ2-2; the D is unclear. V was shortened by 1 base and J by 1 base, with 7 bases between the two germline ends. Germline V CDR1 and CDR2: SGHTA, FQGNSA. The CDR3 covers 15 residues. CDR3 DNA sequence: TGTGCCAGCAGCTTAGGATCAGGGAACACCGGGGAGCTGTTTTTT. It is translated as CASSLGSGNTGELFF.

Only one count was recorded for this clone. The chain has TRBV25-1 and TRBJ1-2, with TRBD1 matching 9 bases. Germline CDR1 MGHDK, CDR2 SYGVNS. The CDR3 runs to 15 residues. Trimming at V came to 2 bases and at J to 1 base, leaving 2 bases not matched to a gene. The CDR3 nucleotides are TGTGCCAGCAGTGAAAGGGGACAGGGTAACTATGGCTACACCTTC. This gives the protein CASSERGQGNYGYTF.

This chain uses TRBV5-1 with TRBJ2-7; D may be TRBD1 (6 bases). The CDR3 sequence is 15 residues long. Deletions cut 1 base from V and 2 bases from J, with 13 bases between. CDR1 and CDR2 from the germline V gene are SGHRS and YFSETQ. Here the CDR3 reads CASSLSPGDTYEQYF. DNA of the CDR3: TGCGCCAGCAGCTTGTCCCCAGGGGACACCTACGAGCAGTACTTC.

The genes are TRBV27 and TRBJ2-5; unclear D gene. CDR3 size: 14 residues. Germline V lookup: CDR1 MNHEY, CDR2 SMNVEV (reference sequence). The V end was cut by 1 base, the J end by 5 bases, with 11 bases between. The CDR3 is CASSLWASWETQYF. DNA for the CDR3: TGTGCCAGCAGTTTATGGGCTTCATGGGAGACCCAGTACTTC.

V is TRBV6-1 and J is TRBJ1-2; D perhaps matches TRBD1 (6 bases). CDR3 length equals 12 residues. The germline V and J ends were trimmed by 3 bases and 7 bases, with 9 bases remaining between them. CDR1 is MNHNS and CDR2 is SASEGT in the germline V gene. The CDR3: CASSEDSIGYTF. For the CDR3, the DNA is TGTGCCAGCAGTGAGGACAGTATTGGCTACACCTTC.

The chain links TRBV2 to TRBJ2-7, with 12 nucleotides matching TRBD1. The CDR3 is 18 amino acids. V trimming: 5 bases; J trimming: 1 base; junction bases outside the gene matches: 12. Germline V gene lookup returns CDR1 SNHLY and CDR2 FYNNEI. The CDR3 coding sequence is TGTGCCAGCAGTTCTGCCGGGACAGGGGGCCTATCTTCCTACGAGCAGTACTTC. Amino acids: CASSSAGTGGLSSYEQYF.

DNA for the CDR3: TGTGCCAGCAGCTACGGGGGGTTTGGTGGAAACACCATATATTTT. Translating it yields CASSYGGFGGNTIYF. The chain couples TRBV11-2 to TRBJ1-3; the D gene is possibly TRBD1 (5 bases). The germline CDR1 and CDR2 sequences are SGHAT and FQNNGV. The CDR3 is 15 amino acids. Trimming pared 4 bases from V and 3 bases from J, leaving 13 bases between.

The genes are TRBV9 and TRBJ2-2; 11 positions agree with TRBD2. The CDR3 extends over 16 amino acids. The trim removed 0 bases at V and 8 bases at J, leaving 6 bases unmatched. Germline CDR1 SGDLS, CDR2 YYNGEE. The CDR3 is CASSVVTSGSSGELFF. The CDR3 coding sequence is TGTGCCAGCAGCGTAGTAACTAGCGGGAGTTCAGGGGAGCTGTTTTTT.

This clone was seen once. The rearrangement joins TRBV6-6 to TRBJ2-7; 9 nucleotides match TRBD1. This CDR3 comprises 14 residues. The V gene's germline CDR1 is MNHNY and CDR2 SVGAGI (reference sequence). The ends lost 5 bases at V and 6 bases at J; junction bases unmatched: 8. The CDR3 DNA reads as TGTGCCAGCAGTAATCGGGACAGGGAGGGCGAGCAGTACTTC. Its translation: CASSNRDREGEQYF.

The gene calls are TRBV29-1 and TRBJ2-2; the match to TRBD2 covers 14 bases. CDR3 size: 18 residues. J lost 2 bases, V lost 6 bases, and 11 bases had no gene match. Germline V gene data show CDR1 as SQVTM and CDR2 as ANQGSEA. For the CDR3, the DNA is TGCAGCGTCCCCAATAGGGGACTAGCGGGAGTAAACACCGGGGAGCTGTTTTTT. Translation: CSVPNRGLAGVNTGELFF.

CDR3 loop: CASSSGTGQNEKLFF. The CDR3 coding sequence is TGTGCCAGCAGCTCCGGGACAGGCCAAAATGAAAAACTGTTTTTT. The genes are TRBV7-6 and TRBJ1-4, with 8 positions matching TRBD1. With 4 bases clipped from V and 5 bases from J, the junction kept 6 bases outside the gene matches. This CDR3 has 15 residues. CDR1 is SGHVS and CDR2 is FNYEAQ in the germline V gene.

The V gene is TRBV30, the J gene TRBJ2-3, with 10 bases matching TRBD2. The junction had 5 bases not matched to a gene; V was cut back by 0 bases and J by 5 bases. The CDR3 runs to 15 residues. Per germline, CDR1 GTSNPN and CDR2 SVGIG (reference sequence). The DNA for the CDR3 is TGTGCCTGGAGTGTAGCGGGGGGGCCGCTAGATACGCAGTATTTT. This codes for CAWSVAGGPLDTQYF. The entire variable domain, with the rest obtained from reference TRBV30 and TRBJ2-3, is as follows: SQTIHQWPATLVQPVGSPLSLECTVEGTSNPNLYWYRQAAGRGLQLLFYSVGIGQISSEVPQNLSASRPQDRQFILSSKKLLLSDSGFYLCAWSVAGGPLDTQYFGPGTRLTVL.

The rearrangement links TRBV7-2 to TRBJ1-4, with a possible D match to TRBD1 (5 bases). CDR3 length: 13 amino acids. Trimming took off 5 bases at V and 5 bases at J, with 9 bases between the two ends. Germline loops: CDR1 SGHTA, CDR2 FQGNSA. The CDR3 nucleotides are TGTGCCAGCAGCGGGGCGCGGAATGAAAAACTGTTTTTT. Translated: CASSGARNEKLFF.

The chain joins TRBV7-9 to TRBJ1-2; D unresolved. CDR3 length: 13 residues. Trimming cost V 5 bases and J 6 bases, with 13 bases left between them. The V gene's germline CDR1 is SEHNR and CDR2 FQNEAQ (reference sequence). The CDR3 loop reads CASSRGGFDGYTF. CDR3 DNA: TGTGCCAGCAGCCGAGGTGGGTTTGATGGCTACACCTTC.

The chain links TRBV6-4 to TRBJ2-1, with 12 bases identical to TRBD2. The trim removed 4 bases at V and 3 bases at J, leaving 1 base unmatched. Germline assignment: CDR1 MRHNA and CDR2 SNTAGT. The CDR3 length is 15 residues. DNA of the CDR3: TGTGCCAGCAGTGGACTAGCGGGAGACTACAATGAGCAGTTCTTC. This gives the protein CASSGLAGDYNEQFF.

The chain has TRBV18 and TRBJ2-7, with 9 nucleotides matching TRBD1. V was pared by 5 bases and J by 6 bases, with 5 bases of the junction left unmatched. This CDR3 comprises 13 residues. The germline V gene has CDR1 KGHSH and CDR2 LQKENI. The CDR3 protein is CASSGGTGFEQYF. The CDR3 DNA reads TGTGCCAGCTCAGGCGGGACAGGGTTCGAGCAGTACTTC. The complete variable domain, with remaining parts taken from reference TRBV18 and TRBJ2-7, reads NAGVMQNPRHLVRRRGQEARLRCSPMKGHSHVYWYRQLPEEGLKFMVYLQKENIIDESGMPKERFSAEFPKEGPSILRIQQVVRGDSAAYFCASSGGTGFEQYFGPGTRLTVT.

The chain employs TRBV15 and TRBJ1-1; 9 bases map to TRBD1. This CDR3 region has 20 residues. The germline gives CDR1 LNHNV, CDR2 YYDKDF (reference sequence). The V and J ends lost 3 bases and 4 bases, in that order; junction bases with no gene match: 21. The CDR3 here is CATSSTGTGIVYDEGTEAFF. Here the CDR3 DNA reads TGTGCCACCAGCAGCACCGGGACAGGGATTGTCTACGACGAGGGCACTGAAGCTTTCTTT. Full variable domain (remainder filled in from reference TRBV15 and TRBJ1-1): DAMVIQNPRYQVTQFGKPVTLSCSQTLNHNVMYWYQQKSSQAPKLLFHYYDKDFNNEADTPDNFQSRRPNTSFCFLDIRSPGLGDTAMYLCATSSTGTGIVYDEGTEAFFGQGTRLTVV.

The genes are TRBV4-1 and TRBJ1-5; possible D gene TRBD1, 6 bases. From germline, CDR1 is MGHRA and CDR2 YSYEKL. The CDR3 covers 16 residues. Trimming stripped 3 bases from V and 2 bases from J, with 14 bases between. The CDR3 sequence is CASSQWKGGGNQPQHF. As DNA, the CDR3 is TGCGCCAGCAGCCAGTGGAAGGGGGGGGGCAATCAGCCCCAGCATTTT.

The J gene is TRBJ2-6, the V gene TRBV28, with a tentative D call TRBD1 (5 bases). This CDR3 region has 14 residues. The V end lost 10 bases, the J end lost 1 base, and 11 bases lay between the germline ends. The germline V gene encodes CDR1 MDHEN and CDR2 SYDVKM. CDR3 in amino acids: CAISGLSGANVLTF. The CDR3 DNA sequence: TGTGCCATCTCAGGGTTATCTGGGGCCAACGTCCTGACTTTC.

This chain uses TRBV6-1 with TRBJ1-5, with 9 bases matching TRBD1. The junction had 4 bases not matched to a gene; V was cut back by 4 bases and J by 6 bases. Germline lookup yields CDR1 MNHNS and CDR2 SASEGT. The CDR3 covers 14 residues. In DNA form, the CDR3 reads TGTGCCAGCAGTGCCCGGGACAGGGTTCAGCCCCAGCATTTT. Encoded protein: CASSARDRVQPQHF.

V usage is TRBV11-3 and J usage is TRBJ1-1, with D unresolved. Germline assignment: CDR1 SGHNT and CDR2 YENEEA. The CDR3 is 18 amino acids. Trimming took off 1 base at V and 1 base at J, with 19 bases between the two ends. Here the CDR3 DNA reads TGTGCCAGCAGCTTAGGATTAGTAGCTTGGCGTAGGAACACTGAAGCTTTCTTT. Amino acids: CASSLGLVAWRRNTEAFF.

The chain employs TRBV19 and TRBJ2-7; D is ambiguous. V lost 3 bases and J lost 2, with 17 bases in between. Germline V gene sequence: CDR1 LNHDA, CDR2 SQIVND (reference sequence). The CDR3 covers 16 residues. The CDR3 reads CASSISGGAFTYEQYF. The CDR3 coding sequence is TGTGCCAGTAGTATTTCCGGCGGTGCATTCACCTACGAGCAGTACTTC. Combining the CDR3 with reference TRBV19 and TRBJ2-7 gives the whole variable domain DGGITQSPKYLFRKEGQNVTLSCEQNLNHDAMYWYRQDPGQGLRLIYYSQIVNDFQKGDIAEGYSVSREKKESFPLTVTSAQKNPTAFYLCASSISGGAFTYEQYFGPGTRLTVT.

The chain employs TRBV18 and TRBJ2-2; 10 bases agree with TRBD1. The germline gives CDR1 KGHSH, CDR2 LQKENI. The CDR3 has 16 amino acids. The V gene end was trimmed by 5 bases and the J gene end by 4 bases; junction bases not matched to a gene: 7. In DNA, the CDR3 is TGTGCCAGCTCAACGGACAGGGGGATCGGCACCGGGGAGCTGTTTTTT. It yields the protein CASSTDRGIGTGELFF.

The chain couples TRBV5-4 to TRBJ2-5; D is possibly TRBD2 (6 bases). V lost 7 bases, J lost 5 bases, and 12 bases lay in between. The germline V gene has CDR1 SGHNT and CDR2 YYREEE (reference sequence). This CDR3 region has 12 residues. CDR3 sequence reads: CASSGTLETQYF. Written as DNA, the CDR3 is TGTGCCAGCTCCGGGACTCTCGAGACCCAGTACTTC.

The rearrangement uses TRBV4-2 and TRBJ2-3; TRBD2 might be the D (5 bases). The CDR3 totals 15 residues. Per germline, CDR1 LGHNA and CDR2 YNFKEQ. Trimming stripped 1 base from V and 0 bases from J, with 8 bases between. CDR3 sequence: CASSQGTSSTDTQYF. In nucleotides, the CDR3 is TGTGCCAGCAGCCAAGGGACTTCTAGCACAGATACGCAGTATTTT.

The chain carries TRBV5-6 and TRBJ1-2; D possibly corresponds to TRBD1 (6 bases). The CDR3 is made up of 15 amino acids. V gave up 4 bases and J gave up 4 bases, with 17 bases separating them. CDR1 is SGHDT and CDR2 is YYEEEE in the germline V gene. The CDR3 region has the DNA TGTGCCAGCAGCGACGAAGGGGGGGACCTCTATGGCTACACCTTC. It yields the protein CASSDEGGDLYGYTF.

The chain links TRBV5-4 to TRBJ2-1; D uncertain. Trimming pared 1 base from V and 0 bases from J, leaving 8 bases between. The CDR3 has 15 residues. From germline, CDR1 is SGHNT and CDR2 YYREEE (reference sequence). The CDR3 DNA is TGTGCCAGCAGCTTGTATCTGAGCTCCTACAATGAGCAGTTCTTC. It translates to CASSLYLSSYNEQFF.

The chain links TRBV10-3 to TRBJ2-7; 7 positions agree with TRBD1. The CDR3 consists of 15 residues. CDR1 and CDR2 (germline): ENHRY, SYGVKD. Unmatched junction bases numbered 8, after V lost 2 bases and J lost 4 bases. The CDR3 reads CAISEISDRRYEQYF. The CDR3 DNA follows: TGTGCCATCAGTGAGATCTCGGACAGGAGGTACGAGCAGTACTTC.

The chain uses TRBV5-1 and TRBJ2-5; D may be TRBD1 (5 bases). Germline CDR1 is SGHRS and CDR2 is YFSETQ. Trimming took 2 bases from V and 2 from J, leaving 19 bases between them. The CDR3 is 17 residues long. CDR3 sequence: CASSFTTQGAEQETQYF. In DNA form, the CDR3 reads TGCGCCAGCAGCTTTACAACCCAAGGGGCAGAACAAGAGACCCAGTACTTC.

CDR3 residues: CASSSRDRVSGTF. In DNA form, the CDR3 reads TGTGCCAGCAGCTCCCGGGACAGGGTTTCTGGCACCTTC. The genes are TRBV5-6 and TRBJ1-2; 9 bases are shared with TRBD1. With 3 bases clipped from V and 13 bases from J, the junction kept 10 bases outside the gene matches. This CDR3 comprises 13 residues. Looked up from germline, CDR1 is SGHDT and CDR2 is YYEEEE.